This passage covers 14 T cell receptor beta chains from one sample sequenced in a study of blood T cell repertoires in COVID-19. Produced via immunoSEQ multiplex PCR; TCRdb's table is partial and in-frame only. The data contain some 80,000 clones, 80% of them singletons. Sequenced input: peripheral blood. The receptors derive from a man aged 60 to 75 with active or convalescent COVID-19.

V gene TRBV6-5 combines with J gene TRBJ2-7; TRBD1 matches 8 bases. The CDR3 runs 13 residues. Per germline, CDR1 MNHEY and CDR2 SVGAGI. Written as DNA, the CDR3 is TGTGGGAGCCGGACAGGGCTTAACTACGAGCAGTACTTC. It specifies CGSRTGLNYEQYF.

The V and J genes are TRBV19 and TRBJ2-1, with TRBD1 identical over 7 bases. Losses at the gene ends were 6 bases for V and 5 bases for J; bases not matched to a gene: 7. There are 14 residues in the CDR3. Germline V gene sequence: CDR1 LNHDA, CDR2 SQIVND (reference sequence). CDR3 sequence reads: CASRYRGLNNEQFF. The CDR3 DNA reads as TGTGCCAGTAGGTACAGGGGCCTTAACAATGAGCAGTTCTTC.

V is TRBV18 and J is TRBJ1-3; no clear D gene. The CDR3 runs to 17 residues. Trimming left V 3 bases short and J 0 bases short, with 15 bases between. Germline-derived CDR1 and CDR2 are KGHSH and LQKENI. The CDR3 is CASSPIDQVSSGNTIYF. The CDR3 DNA follows: TGTGCCAGCTCACCGATTGACCAGGTTTCCTCTGGAAACACCATATATTTT.

V and J are TRBV6-4 and TRBJ2-1, with D possibly TRBD2 on 6 matching bases. Trimming stripped 4 bases from V and 7 bases from J, with 17 bases between. Germline V CDR1 and CDR2: MRHNA, SNTAGT. The CDR3 runs 15 residues. CDR3 sequence: CASSVEGQLLNEQFF. CDR3 DNA: TGTGCCAGCAGTGTGGAGGGGCAGTTGTTGAATGAGCAGTTCTTC.

DNA of the CDR3: TGTGCCAGCAGTTCGACGGAGCTAGGCTATGGCTACACCTTC. As protein: CASSSTELGYGYTF. The chain carries TRBV6-2 or TRBV6-3 and TRBJ1-2, with unresolved D. Germline-derived CDR1 and CDR2 are MNHEY and SVGEGT. V was cut by 4 bases and J by 4 bases, with 13 bases left in between. The CDR3 length is 14 residues.

This chain uses TRBV3-1 (or the pseudogene TRBV3-2) with TRBJ2-3; D is possibly TRBD2 (7 bases). Germline CDR1 and CDR2: LGHDT and YNNKEL (reference sequence). V dropped 5 bases and J dropped 5 bases, with 14 bases sitting between them. The CDR3 has 14 residues. The CDR3 nucleotides are TGTGCCAGCAGCTATTTGCGGGGGCTAGATACGCAGTATTTT. Translated, it gives CASSYLRGLDTQYF.

This chain connects TRBV18 to TRBJ2-5; 7 bases fit TRBD1. The V segment lost 3 bases and the J segment 6 bases; nucleotides outside the gene matches: 7. This CDR3 region has 14 residues. Germline-derived CDR1 and CDR2 are KGHSH and LQKENI. CDR3 region: CASSPPDRRQTQYF. CDR3 in DNA: TGTGCCAGCTCACCTCCGGACAGGCGACAGACCCAGTACTTC. Drawing the rest from reference TRBV18 and TRBJ2-5, the complete variable domain is NAGVMQNPRHLVRRRGQEARLRCSPMKGHSHVYWYRQLPEEGLKFMVYLQKENIIDESGMPKERFSAEFPKEGPSILRIQQVVRGDSAAYFCASSPPDRRQTQYFGPGTRLLVL.

The CDR3 DNA is TGTGCCACCAGCAGACGGACATCACAAGAGACCCAGTACTTC. Translating gives CATSRRTSQETQYF. This chain links TRBV15 with TRBJ2-5; weak D call: TRBD1 (5 bases). This CDR3 is 14 amino acids long. The germline CDR1 and CDR2 sequences are LNHNV and YYDKDF (reference sequence). V lost 2 bases, J lost 2 bases, and 9 bases lay in between.

The rearrangement uses TRBV19 and TRBJ2-6, with a possible D match to TRBD1 (5 bases). The CDR3 is made up of 16 amino acids. V was cut by 5 bases and J by 0 bases, with 11 bases left in between. Germline loops: CDR1 LNHDA, CDR2 SQIVND (reference sequence). The CDR3 reads CASSPLTASGANVLTF. Written as DNA, the CDR3 is TGTGCCAGTAGTCCCCTGACAGCCTCTGGGGCCAACGTCCTGACTTTC.

The V gene is TRBV19, the J gene TRBJ2-3; 9 bases align to TRBD2. From germline, CDR1 is LNHDA and CDR2 SQIVND (reference sequence). CDR3 length: 18 amino acids. With 0 bases clipped from V and 2 bases from J, the junction kept 9 bases outside the gene matches. CDR3 DNA: TGTGCCAGTAGTATAGATCTTGGAGTAGCGGGGGCCACAGATACGCAGTATTTT. The encoded protein is CASSIDLGVAGATDTQYF.

The chain joins TRBV7-8 to TRBJ1-5, with a possible D match to TRBD1 (6 bases). From germline, CDR1 is SGHVS and CDR2 FQNEAQ. Deletions cut 6 bases from V and 8 bases from J, with 20 bases between. This CDR3 comprises 15 residues. The CDR3 DNA is TGTGCCAGCAGTCAAAACGACAGGCTCAACGAGCCCCAGCATTTT. Amino acid sequence: CASSQNDRLNEPQHF.

The rearrangement joins TRBV5-1 to TRBJ2-4; 9 bases align to TRBD1. Trimming cost V 0 bases and J 1 base; bases outside gene matches: 11. In germline, CDR1 is SGHRS, CDR2 YFSETQ. This CDR3 is 19 amino acids long. The CDR3 here is CASSLAPIGQGRAKNIQYF. The DNA for the CDR3 is TGCGCCAGCAGCTTGGCCCCTATTGGACAGGGGAGGGCCAAAAACATTCAGTACTTC.

The J gene is TRBJ1-2, the V gene TRBV7-8; tentatively, D is TRBD1 (6 bases). V was pared by 5 bases and J by 7 bases, with 14 bases between. CDR3 length: 13 residues. The germline CDR1 and CDR2 sequences are SGHVS and FQNEAQ. CDR3 nucleotide sequence: TGTGCCAGCAGCCCAGGGGCCATGGGTGGCTACACCTTC. It is translated as CASSPGAMGGYTF.

The chain uses TRBV6-2 or TRBV6-3 and TRBJ2-5, with 7 positions matching TRBD1. Germline trimming cut 2 bases from V and 3 bases from J; bases unmatched to any gene: 6. CDR3 length equals 15 residues. CDR1 MNHEY and CDR2 SVGEGT come from the germline V gene. The CDR3 loop is CASSYPSRGKETQYF. In nucleotides, the CDR3 is TGTGCCAGCAGTTACCCCAGCAGGGGGAAAGAGACCCAGTACTTC.